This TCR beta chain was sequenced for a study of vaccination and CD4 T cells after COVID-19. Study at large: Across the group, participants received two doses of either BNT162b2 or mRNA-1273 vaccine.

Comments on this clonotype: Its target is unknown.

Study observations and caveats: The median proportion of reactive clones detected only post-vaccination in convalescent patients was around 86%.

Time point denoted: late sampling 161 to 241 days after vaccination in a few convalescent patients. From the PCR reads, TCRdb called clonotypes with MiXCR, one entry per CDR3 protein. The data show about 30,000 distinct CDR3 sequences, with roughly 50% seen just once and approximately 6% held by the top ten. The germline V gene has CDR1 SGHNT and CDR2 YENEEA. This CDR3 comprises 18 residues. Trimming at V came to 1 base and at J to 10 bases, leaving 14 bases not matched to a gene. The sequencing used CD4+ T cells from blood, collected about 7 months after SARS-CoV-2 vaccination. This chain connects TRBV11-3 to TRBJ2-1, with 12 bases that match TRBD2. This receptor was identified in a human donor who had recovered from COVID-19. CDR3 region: CASSLGVRASGRALEQFF. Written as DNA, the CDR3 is TGTGCCAGCAGCTTAGGGGTTCGGGCTAGCGGGAGGGCCTTGGAGCAGTTCTTC.